This TCR beta chain was retrieved from a study of post-analysis software for immune sequencing data. In the study overall: Recorded subtypes: relapsing-remitting, secondary progressive, progressive-relapsing; some patients unannotated. Study findings and constraints: A few TRBV segments occurring more often in patients than controls included TRBV5-6, TRBV5-1 and TRBV20-1. Controls' normalized Chao1 diversity significantly exceeded that of multiple sclerosis patients. Samples from one preparation batch, clustered by F measure, grouped strongly together.

In regard to this clonotype: Its antigen is still unknown.

In germline, CDR1 is SGHKS, CDR2 YYEKEE (reference sequence). The ends were cut back, 2 bases at V and 4 bases at J, with 8 bases in the middle. The CDR3 totals 13 residues. TCR beta cDNA libraries had unique molecular identifiers. The T cell input of roughly 0.95 to 10 million gave a few hundred thousand cDNA molecules. Each CDR3 protein is one row after TCRdb ran MiXCR on the PCR reads. The top ten hold 10% to 12% of the sample, which has almost 700,000 distinct CDR3 sequences, 55% to 60% seen once. Sequences were obtained from blood. The V gene is TRBV5-5, the J gene TRBJ2-3; D not resolved. The clonotype originates from a girl aged 2-10 years with multiple sclerosis. The CDR3 reads CASSFGPPDTQYF. CDR3 bases: TGTGCCAGCAGCTTTGGACCGCCAGATACGCAGTATTTT.